This TCR beta chain was observed in a study of cytomegalovirus exposure and HLA in healthy donors (dated by TCRdb to the late 2010s). In the study overall: An earlier analysis of under 600 of the donors reported approximately 300 Gb of sequence data and roughly 100 million unique TCR beta sequences from 150 million to 200 million T cells. About 300 gigabases of sequencing data and around 90 million unique TCR sequences made up an early release that covered several hundred HLA-typed donors. Of the 300 to 500 genotyped donors, 75% to 85% were placed in the genetic ancestry cluster associated with self-reported Caucasian donors. The study aimed to test whether cataloging public T cell receptors could reveal signatures of past pathogen exposure. The study used immunosequencing to profile the T cell repertoires of some 600 subjects and linked those repertoires to cytomegalovirus serostatus. A separate validation cohort of roughly 120 different subjects was used in addition to the roughly 620-subject first cohort. High-throughput TCR immunosequencing, statistical association of individual TCRs with disease status, and machine learning were combined to predict cytomegalovirus infection status. A later analysis re-examined previously published TCR beta repertoires from around 670 donors and added high-resolution HLA genotyping to investigate patterns of TCR occurrence. Rather than using new phenotypic data, the later analysis identified candidate immune exposures from TCR beta sequences and from how often those sequences occurred across donors. To decide whether each TCR beta V gene segment behaved as functional or pseudogenic, an earlier analysis of 587 of the donors relied on high-throughput TCR beta sequencing. Donor age, sex, ethnicity and CMV serostatus were compiled alongside the repertoire data. In a later genetic analysis, genome-wide SNP genotypes for about 65% of the roughly 670 donors were used, and that subset was treated as a discovery cohort. All discovery cohort repertoires had been generated on a single sequencing platform. HLA typing covered class I and class II loci at four-digit resolution. The number of donors typed differed by locus, with roughly 620-630 for A, B, C, DRB1 and DQB1, around 520 for DQA1, about 610 for DPA1, and some 450 for DPB1. Several DR-DQ haplotypes were handled as single units for association and clustering because linkage in the cohort was strong. On average, around 240,000 unique TCR beta nucleotide sequences were sequenced per donor among a few hundred genotyped donors of the cohort, with roughly a sixth of those sequences being non-productive.

The cohort consisted of 600 to 700 healthy bone marrow donors. Cohort members were all nominally healthy when sampled, although unrecorded immune exposures were likely present. Of the 700 or so cohort members, approximately 300 had a positive CMV serostatus and 350 to 450 had a negative one, while no CMV serostatus was recorded for the donor. Each donor provided a peripheral blood sample, and peripheral blood mononuclear cells were used for TCR beta sequencing. The Qiagen DNeasy Blood Extraction Kit was used to extract genomic DNA from the blood cell samples. General study outcomes and caveats: In the study, approximately 150 TCR beta chains were listed as associated with cytomegalovirus. The earlier analysis of approximately 540 of the donors excluded fewer than 20 rarely observed V segments, including chromosome 9 orphons, because counts were too low. A later analysis found that most CMV-associated TCR beta chains appeared HLA-restricted, with HLA associations seemingly driven largely by CMV exposure. A further reported finding was that TCR beta sequences accurately predicted the HLA-A and HLA-B alleles for most subjects in the first cohort. A cluster of highly shared sequence variants was judged likely to represent a technical artifact of the sequencing pipeline. Three of the identified cytomegalovirus-associated TCR beta chains were confirmed in vitro to be specific for cytomegalovirus antigens. In an earlier analysis of 450 to 750 of the donors, most TCR beta V segments appeared in productive rearrangements about 87% or about 30% of the time, broadly matching IMGT annotations. Strong co-occurrence of HLA alleles, especially DR and DQ, made assigning TCR associations to individual alleles difficult. According to the authors, the approach could potentially be generalized to other disease states and immunological phenotypes. Specific HLA alleles were associated with about 17,000 TCR beta sequences at a false discovery rate of 0.05 in a later analysis. Most TCR sequences were seen in very few donors, while some public TCRs were found in many individuals. Because HLA typing was missing for some donors at each locus, association tests included only the typed subset. The classifier was reported to diagnose cytomegalovirus status with high specificity and sensitivity in both the original and validation cohorts. Several of the top co-occurrence clusters appeared to be linked to parvovirus B19, influenza, CMV and Epstein-Barr virus, according to a later analysis. In this cohort, only TCR beta chains were sequenced, and detectable features were limited by the absence of alpha or paired-chain data. In a later genetic analysis, fewer N-insertions in productive TCRs were reported among donors in an Asian-associated ancestry cluster than the roughly 700-donor mean. In a later analysis, TCR association rates were found to vary across HLA loci, with the most associated TCRs seen for DRB1 alleles and the fewest for HLA-C alleles. A later analysis found that HLA-associated TCR beta chains were more clonally expanded and had lower generation probabilities than equally common non-associated chains. Sequencing depth was assumed to be roughly uniform across donors in the presence/absence analyses, though that assumption may not hold. A later genetic analysis associated a missense DCLRE1C variant with V-gene and J-gene trimming of TCR beta chains, and an independent cohort replicated the association. CMV serostatus was the only immune exposure information available for the cohort. Correlated functional status among segregating V segments might reflect linkage disequilibrium, but an unknown experimental factor could not be ruled out.

With respect to this clone: Its antigen is unknown. Nothing much larger sits one base from this clone, and base qualities are not available.

The protocol used for the library was the immunoSEQ multiplex PCR assay. A mixture of 60 forward primers for TCR Vbeta segments and 13 reverse primers for TCR Jbeta segments was used in the multiplex PCR. The CDR3 region of rearranged TCR beta genes was amplified from genomic DNA by a multiplex PCR assay. The amplified TCR beta libraries were sequenced on the Illumina HiSeq System as 87-base-pair reads. Per the source publication's procedure: A later analysis counted about 82 million unique TCR beta chains across the 666 repertoires, and 9.5 million to 11 million of these chains were shared by at least two donors. Raw reads were error-corrected and collapsed into unique sequences with a nearest-neighbor algorithm that merged closely related sequences to remove PCR and sequencing errors. CDR3 sequences were aligned to IMGT reference sequences to assign V, D and J gene segments. For a sequence to be retained, a match of at least six nucleotides to both a V gene segment and a J gene segment was required. A rearrangement was called productive if the CDR3 had no stop codons and remained in frame with V and J, and every other rearrangement was called non-productive. Following IMGT convention, CDR3 was defined as the stretch from the second conserved V-encoded cysteine to the conserved J-encoded phenylalanine. The earlier analysis of more than 450 of the donors excluded sequences that lacked an unambiguous match to a single V gene segment. An earlier analysis of a few hundred of the donors called V segments functional above 56.7% productive rearrangements and segregating when the between-donor standard deviation exceeded 5%. A statistical classification framework was built for diagnosing cytomegalovirus status from the catalog of TCR beta chain sequences. In a later analysis, V and J genes were assigned by comparing TCR nucleotide sequences against IMGT/GENE-DB human TR gene sequences. Using the TCRdist pipeline, a later analysis assigned CDR3 sequences along with most-parsimonious VDJ recombination scenarios. In a later analysis, each TCR beta chain was defined by its CDR3 amino acid sequence together with its V-gene family, and reads without a unique V-gene family were excluded. As a way to deal with suspected cross-contamination and a sequencing artifact, a later analysis dropped 592 nucleotide sequences that were highly shared and had low generation probability. For each public chain, a later analysis derived a clonal expansion index from normalized ranks of inferred template counts within each repertoire. In a later analysis, generation probabilities were computed using a VDJ recombination model fitted to out-of-frame rearrangements, and the results were checked against IGoR. A later analysis scored TCR-TCR, TCR-HLA and TCR-CMV co-occurrence with hypergeometric tests, applying a repertoire-size bias correction to TCR pairs. False discovery rates were estimated in a later analysis by permuting HLA or CMV assignments 20 times. In a later analysis, co-occurring TCRs were grouped with DBSCAN, and TCRdist sequence similarity was added when clustering was performed within HLA-allele-positive subsets. Repertoires with fewer than 30,000 or more than 120,000 public chains, plus five repertoires with anomalous nucleotide sharing, were excluded from co-occurrence clustering. Drawn from immuneACCESS, this table holds only the in-frame rearrangements with V and J called that TCRdb kept. Clones are partly lost; checked studies trace under half to an unresolved V gene and leave the rest unexplained. V and J calls and clone size are those listed in that table; D and trimming were worked out from the DNA. The sample records 120,000 or so clones, over 60% of which are singletons. Together, the top ten hold under 1.2% of the sample.

Sequencing was performed on PBMCs. The clonotype was recovered from a human donor in good health.

DNA sequence: TGTGCCAGCAGTTACCGGGACTGGCAAGATACGCAGTATTTT. Its translation reads: CASSYRDWQDTQYF. The chain couples TRBV6-5 to TRBJ2-3, and possibly TRBD2, on 6 matching bases. Taken from the germline V gene, the CDR1 and CDR2 loops are MNHEY and SVGAGI. The CDR3 runs 14 residues from the cysteine to the phenylalanine. Only the CDR3 region is kept as DNA, spanning 42 bases read in frame from base 1. Trimming takes 2 bases from V and 5 bases from J, and the germline ends sit 11 bases apart.